This passage covers 18 T cell receptor beta chains from one sample sequenced in a study of OX40 agonist ivuxolimab in advanced cancers. TCRdb's copy holds only in-frame clones and misses some; the assay was immunoSEQ multiplex PCR. The profile shows 70,000 to 100,000 clones, 80% to 90% of them singletons. The sample consisted of CD4+ or CD8+ T cells sorted from blood, taken in a trial of the OX40 agonist ivuxolimab. The receptors stem from an adult with an advanced solid tumor such as melanoma, head and neck, liver or kidney cancer.

This chain connects TRBV5-4 to TRBJ2-1; the D gene is possibly TRBD1 (6 bases). The germline gives CDR1 SGHNT, CDR2 YYREEE (reference sequence). V lost 0 bases and J lost 3, with 10 bases in between. The CDR3 is 15 amino acids. The DNA for the CDR3 is TGTGCCAGCAGCTTGGGACAGGACTTCTACAATGAGCAGTTCTTC. Translating it yields CASSLGQDFYNEQFF.

The chain combines TRBV27 with TRBJ2-2, with 13 positions matching TRBD2. V trimming: 4 bases; J trimming: 6 bases; junction bases outside the gene matches: 5. Germline V lookup: CDR1 MNHEY, CDR2 SMNVEV (reference sequence). The CDR3 totals 16 residues. CDR3 DNA: TGTGCCAGCAGTTGGGGGACTAGCGGGACTCCCGGGGAGCTGTTTTTT. Translated: CASSWGTSGTPGELFF.

This chain uses TRBV11-3 with TRBJ2-3; 8 bases align to TRBD2. CDR3 length: 14 residues. Germline V lookup: CDR1 SGHNT, CDR2 YENEEA. V lost 7 bases to trimming and J lost 4 bases; unmatched junction nucleotides: 7. The CDR3 nucleotides are TGTGCCAGCACCACCGCGGGGGGAGCAGATACGCAGTATTTT. Protein: CASTTAGGADTQYF.

In nucleotides, the CDR3 is TGTGCCAGCAGCTTCCGGGGGATGTACACTGAAGCTTTCTTT. It is translated as CASSFRGMYTEAFF. The chain is built from TRBV7-8 and TRBJ1-1, with D maybe TRBD1 (5 bases). V was pared by 3 bases and J by 3 bases, with 11 bases between. Germline values: CDR1 SGHVS, CDR2 FQNEAQ. CDR3 length equals 14 residues.

In its sample, this clone was seen once. The genes are TRBV19 and TRBJ2-6; D possibly corresponds to TRBD1 (5 bases). This CDR3 comprises 15 residues. V was trimmed by 3 bases and J by 0 bases, leaving 6 bases between them. In germline, CDR1 is LNHDA, CDR2 SQIVND (reference sequence). This chain's CDR3 is CASSMTVSGANVLTF. The DNA for the CDR3 is TGTGCCAGTAGTATGACAGTCTCTGGGGCCAACGTCCTGACTTTC.

The chain combines TRBV18 with TRBJ2-7; D not certain. Germline V gene data show CDR1 as KGHSH and CDR2 as LQKENI. Between the trimmed V and J ends, which lost 6 bases and 2 bases, there was a span of 14 bases. The CDR3 runs 14 residues. The CDR3 nucleotides read TGTGCCAGCTCTCACGGGCCTGAACCCTACGAGCAGTACTTC. This encodes CASSHGPEPYEQYF.

The chain employs TRBV5-6 and TRBJ1-6, with 9 positions matching TRBD1. Germline CDR1 SGHDT, CDR2 YYEEEE. CDR3 length equals 17 residues. The V segment lost 3 bases and the J segment 9 bases; nucleotides outside the gene matches: 13. CDR3 nucleotides: TGTGCCAGCAGCTCAAAGGACAGGGGCGTATGGGGTTCACCCCTCCACTTT. It encodes CASSSKDRGVWGSPLHF.

This sequence joins TRBV11-2 and TRBJ2-5; no reliable D call. Matching the DNA end better, TRBJ2-7 makes the J call doubtful. The CDR3 runs 15 residues. Germline CDR1 reads SGHAT; CDR2 reads FQNNGV. The CDR3 bases are TGTGCCAGCAGCCCTATCGAGGTAGCCTCCTACGAGCAGTACTTC. It specifies CASSPIEVASYEQYF.

This rearrangement joins TRBV29-1 to TRBJ1-1; 7 bases agree with TRBD1. The length of the CDR3 is 17 residues. The junction had 15 bases not matched to a gene; V was cut back by 0 bases and J by 5 bases. CDR1 and CDR2 (germline): SQVTM, ANQGSEA. The CDR3 sequence is CSVEDGDSSFGRTEAFF. The CDR3 nucleotides are TGCAGCGTTGAAGACGGGGACAGTTCTTTTGGGCGTACTGAAGCTTTCTTT.

The CDR3 reads CATTGESTYEQYF. CDR3 bases: TGTGCCACTACAGGCGAGTCCACCTACGAGCAGTACTTC. The chain joins TRBV2 to TRBJ2-7; tentatively, D is TRBD1 (5 bases). The germline gives CDR1 SNHLY, CDR2 FYNNEI. This CDR3 is built from 13 residues. Trimming took off 10 bases at V and 2 bases at J, with 15 bases between the two ends.

This clone has just one count. The chain couples TRBV19 to TRBJ2-7; D is unclear. CDR3 length: 15 amino acids. Germline V CDR1 and CDR2: LNHDA, SQIVND (reference sequence). V lost 0 bases, J lost 4 bases, and 13 bases lay in between. DNA for the CDR3: TGTGCCAGTAGTATAGATTTCCCCAGGCCTTACGAGCAGTACTTC. Its translation: CASSIDFPRPYEQYF.

The CDR3 is CASSFTGDEGEKLFF. The DNA for the CDR3 is TGTGCCAGCAGTTTCACAGGGGATGAAGGTGAAAAACTGTTTTTT. V gene TRBV6-5 combines with J gene TRBJ1-4, with 7 bases fitting TRBD1. Per the germline V gene, CDR1 is MNHEY and CDR2 is SVGAGI. This CDR3 has 15 residues. Trimming at V came to 4 bases and at J to 7 bases, leaving 9 bases not matched to a gene.

The V call is TRBV7-9, the J call TRBJ1-5; D gene unclear. The CDR3 has 13 residues. Germline lookup yields CDR1 SEHNR and CDR2 FQNEAQ (reference sequence). V was clipped by 6 bases and J by 9 bases, with 15 bases between them. This CDR3 is CASSLTGFWPQHF. DNA of the CDR3: TGTGCCAGCAGTCTGACGGGTTTTTGGCCCCAGCATTTT.

This clone was detected a few times. CDR3 sequence reads: CASSRGDGYTF. CDR3 DNA: TGTGCCAGCAGTCGCGGGGATGGCTACACCTTC. This chain uses TRBV25-1 with TRBJ1-2, with no clear D. V dropped 5 bases and J dropped 6 bases, with 7 bases sitting between them. This CDR3 is 11 amino acids long. CDR1 and CDR2 (germline): MGHDK, SYGVNS.

The chain is built from TRBV5-1 and TRBJ1-1, with D uncertain. The CDR3 has 13 residues. Germline V gives CDR1 SGHRS, CDR2 YFSETQ. V was cut by 0 bases and J by 4 bases, with 7 bases left in between. CDR3 bases: TGCGCCAGCAGCTTGGGCGTCCCCACTGAAGCTTTCTTT. This gives the protein CASSLGVPTEAFF.

The rearrangement joins TRBV6-5 to TRBJ2-7; TRBD1 matches 9 bases. The germline V gene encodes CDR1 MNHEY and CDR2 SVGAGI. The V gene end was trimmed by 6 bases and the J gene end by 1 base; junction bases not matched to a gene: 7. The CDR3 covers 15 residues. CDR3 sequence (DNA): TGTGCCAGCAGAGCCGGGACAGGGTGGTCCTACGAGCAGTACTTC. Translated, it gives CASRAGTGWSYEQYF.

V usage is TRBV28 and J usage is TRBJ2-1; D might be TRBD1 (6 bases). V was clipped by 2 bases and J by 0 bases, with 11 bases between them. Germline CDR1 and CDR2: MDHEN and SYDVKM. The CDR3 extends over 16 amino acids. The CDR3 region is CASSLQGLTSYNEQFF. In DNA, the CDR3 is TGTGCCAGCAGTTTACAGGGGCTGACCTCCTACAATGAGCAGTTCTTC.

V and J are TRBV18 and TRBJ1-3; no definite D call. V lost 1 base, J lost 0 bases, and 10 bases lay in between. This CDR3 has 16 amino acids. The germline V gene has CDR1 KGHSH and CDR2 LQKENI. This CDR3 is CASSPQPGDSGNTIYF. In DNA form, the CDR3 reads TGTGCCAGCTCACCACAGCCCGGAGACTCTGGAAACACCATATATTTT.